This is a list of T cell receptor beta chains from one sample in a study of cytomegalovirus exposure and HLA in healthy donors. Data came from immunoSEQ multiplex PCR; TCRdb stores just in-frame clones and leaves some out. The sample comprises 100,000 to 150,000 clones, approximately 92% of which are singletons, and around 1.2% rests with the top ten. Sequencing input: PBMCs. The receptors come from a woman between 18 and 30 years old in good health and CMV-seronegative. The CDR3 runs from the conserved cysteine through the conserved F or W. A D gene is named only where the DNA matches it firmly. Size is omitted from some rows. Given values are once, few, many or a class for expanded clones.

d_call: .
v_call: TRBV29-1
clone_size: once
cdr3_length: 13
j_call: TRBJ1-4
cdr3_aa: CSAQGSAWEKLFF
cdr3_nt: TGCAGCGCCCAGGGATCGGCCTGGGAAAAACTGTTTTTT

d_call: .
v_call: TRBV25-1
clone_size: .
cdr3_length: 12
j_call: TRBJ1-2
cdr3_aa: CASSEWADGYTF
cdr3_nt: TGTGCCAGCAGTGAATGGGCAGATGGCTACACCTTC

d_call: .
v_call: TRBV9
clone_size: .
cdr3_length: 17
j_call: TRBJ1-1
cdr3_aa: CASSVGGGFPSLGEAFF
cdr3_nt: TGTGCCAGCAGCGTAGGAGGGGGTTTCCCCAGCCTAGGGGAAGCTTTCTTT

d_call: TRBD1
v_call: TRBV2
clone_size: .
cdr3_length: 13
j_call: TRBJ1-1
cdr3_aa: CAEGQGVGTEAFF
cdr3_nt: TGTGCCGAAGGACAGGGGGTCGGCACTGAAGCTTTCTTT

d_call: TRBD1
v_call: TRBV11-2
clone_size: .
cdr3_length: 18
j_call: TRBJ2-6
cdr3_aa: CASSTTGQGANGANVLTF
cdr3_nt: TGTGCCAGCAGCACAACGGGACAGGGGGCGAATGGGGCCAACGTCCTGACTTTC

d_call: TRBD2
v_call: TRBV2
clone_size: .
cdr3_length: 14
j_call: TRBJ2-1
cdr3_aa: CASRFNIAGNEQFF
cdr3_nt: TGTGCCAGCAGGTTCAATATAGCGGGAAATGAGCAGTTCTTC

d_call: TRBD1
v_call: TRBV7-2
clone_size: .
cdr3_length: 15
j_call: TRBJ1-2
cdr3_aa: CASTQSGTGSWGYTF
cdr3_nt: TGTGCCAGCACCCAATCCGGGACAGGGAGTTGGGGCTACACCTTC

d_call: .
v_call: TRBV7-9
clone_size: once
cdr3_length: 14
j_call: TRBJ2-6
cdr3_aa: CASKQVSGANVLTF
cdr3_nt: TGTGCCAGCAAACAGGTCTCTGGGGCCAACGTCCTGACTTTC

d_call: TRBD2
v_call: TRBV4-2
clone_size: .
cdr3_length: 17
j_call: TRBJ2-2
cdr3_aa: CASSQDKASGLTGELFF
cdr3_nt: TGTGCCAGCAGCCAAGATAAGGCTAGCGGACTCACCGGGGAGCTGTTTTTT

d_call: TRBD2
v_call: TRBV4-2
clone_size: .
cdr3_length: 15
j_call: TRBJ2-5
cdr3_aa: CASSPGTSGKETQYF
cdr3_nt: TGTGCCAGCAGCCCTGGGACTAGCGGGAAAGAGACCCAGTACTTC

d_call: .
v_call: TRBV11-3
clone_size: .
cdr3_length: 14
j_call: TRBJ2-3
cdr3_aa: CASSFSRGADTQYF
cdr3_nt: TGTGCCAGCAGCTTTTCGCGGGGCGCAGATACGCAGTATTTT

d_call: TRBD1
v_call: TRBV2
clone_size: .
cdr3_length: 13
j_call: TRBJ1-2
cdr3_aa: CASGKQGAGGYTF
cdr3_nt: TGTGCCAGCGGAAAACAGGGGGCTGGTGGCTACACCTTC

d_call: TRBD1
v_call: TRBV27
clone_size: .
cdr3_length: 12
j_call: TRBJ1-5
cdr3_aa: CASGTVHQPQHF
cdr3_nt: TGTGCCAGCGGGACAGTTCATCAGCCCCAGCATTTT

d_call: TRBD2
v_call: TRBV5-4
clone_size: .
cdr3_length: 15
j_call: TRBJ2-7
cdr3_aa: CASSPGTSGTYEQYF
cdr3_nt: TGTGCCAGCAGCCCCGGGACTAGCGGGACCTACGAGCAGTACTTC

d_call: .
v_call: TRBV4-1
clone_size: few
cdr3_length: 14
j_call: TRBJ1-2
cdr3_aa: CASSQESSNYGYTF
cdr3_nt: TGCGCCAGCAGCCAAGAGTCGTCCAACTATGGCTACACCTTC

d_call: .
v_call: TRBV9
clone_size: .
cdr3_length: 14
j_call: TRBJ2-3
cdr3_aa: CASSTQLASDTQYF
cdr3_nt: TGTGCCAGCAGCACCCAACTAGCCTCAGATACGCAGTATTTT

d_call: TRBD1
v_call: TRBV19
clone_size: .
cdr3_length: 15
j_call: TRBJ2-2
cdr3_aa: CASSTRGQGTGELFF
cdr3_nt: TGTGCCAGTAGTACAAGAGGACAGGGGACCGGGGAGCTGTTTTTT